This entry lists 18 T cell receptor beta chains sequenced from one sample in a study of shared clonotypes between healthy human individuals. Sequenced by immunoSEQ multiplex PCR; TCRdb stores in-frame clones only, minus some. There are under 1,100,000 clones in the sample; 65% to 75% occur only once, and about 1.5% lies in the top ten. Source material: memory CD4+ T cells sorted from blood. The subset here: CD45RA-negative fraction. These receptors were obtained from a man aged 18 to 30 in good health.

The J gene is TRBJ2-7, the V gene TRBV28; perhaps D is TRBD1 or TRBD2 (5 bases each). Germline-derived CDR1 and CDR2 are MDHEN and SYDVKM. The CDR3 has 15 amino acids. V lost 6 bases, J lost 6 bases, and 21 bases lay in between. CDR3 sequence: CASRPSGTQSSEQYF. The CDR3 DNA reads TGTGCCAGCAGGCCCTCCGGGACCCAATCGTCCGAGCAGTACTTC.

The V call is TRBV28, the J call TRBJ2-1; D ambiguous. Germline V gene sequence: CDR1 MDHEN, CDR2 SYDVKM. The CDR3 sequence is 14 residues long. Trimming cost V 1 base and J 1 base, with 5 bases left between them. The chain's CDR3 is CASSLFGSYNEQFF. In DNA, the CDR3 is TGTGCCAGCAGTTTATTTGGGTCCTACAATGAGCAGTTCTTC.

Only a few counts were recorded for this clone. V usage is TRBV9 and J usage is TRBJ2-1; D assignment may be TRBD1 or TRBD2 (5 bases each). The CDR3 extends over 16 amino acids. The germline V and J ends were trimmed by 0 bases and 8 bases, with 18 bases remaining between them. Germline-derived CDR1 and CDR2 are SGDLS and YYNGEE. The CDR3 nucleotides are TGTGCCAGCAGCGTAGAGGAGACAACGGGGCTCGATGAGCAGTTCTTC. Its protein product is CASSVEETTGLDEQFF.

Worth noting for this clone: Additional DNA sequences in this sample encode the identical CDR3. This chain joins TRBV5-6 and TRBJ1-2, with TRBD1 as a possible D gene (5 bases). The germline CDR1 and CDR2 sequences are SGHDT and YYEEEE. The CDR3 extends over 14 amino acids. Trimming took 3 bases from V and 2 from J, leaving 11 bases between them. The CDR3 sequence: CASSSQGNNYGYTF. The CDR3 coding sequence is TGTGCCAGCAGCTCGCAGGGAAACAACTATGGCTACACCTTC. Together with reference TRBV5-6 and TRBJ1-2, the CDR3 gives the full variable domain: DAGVTQSPTHLIKTRGQQVTLRCSPKSGHDTVSWYQQALGQGPQFIFQYYEEEERQRGNFPDRFSGHQFPNYSSELNVNALLLGDSALYLCASSSQGNNYGYTFGSGTRLTVV.

This clone was observed many times. V is TRBV2 and J is TRBJ2-5; D may be TRBD2 (6 bases). Germline V gene lookup returns CDR1 SNHLY and CDR2 FYNNEI. This CDR3 comprises 13 residues. V was shortened by 7 bases and J by 4 bases, with 13 bases between the two germline ends. The CDR3 nucleotides read TGTGCCAGCAAGGCGGGGACGGTAGAGACCCAGTACTTC. It translates to CASKAGTVETQYF.

This clone was picked up a small number of times. The gene calls are TRBV30 and TRBJ1-6, with D unclear. With 4 bases removed from V and 3 bases from J, the gap between germline ends came to 10 bases. CDR3 size: 14 residues. CDR1 is GTSNPN and CDR2 is SVGIG in the germline V gene (reference sequence). The CDR3 here is CAWTSDLYNSPLHF. CDR3 nucleotide sequence: TGTGCCTGGACCTCGGATCTCTATAATTCACCCCTCCACTTT.

A note on this clone: Other DNA sequences from this sample encode an identical CDR3 as well. V usage is TRBV20-1 and J usage is TRBJ2-5; D remains unclear. V was cut by 1 base and J by 5 bases, with 2 bases left in between. Germline V gene sequence: CDR1 DFQATT, CDR2 SNEGSKA (reference sequence). The CDR3 consists of 10 residues. CDR3 nucleotides: TGCAGTGCTAGAGGCGAGACCCAGTACTTC. Translated: CSARGETQYF.

Comment on this clone: Other DNA sequences in the same sample also yield this CDR3. The rearrangement links TRBV7-2 to TRBJ2-7; D remains unclear. With 5 bases removed from V and 4 bases from J, the gap between germline ends came to 15 bases. Germline CDR1 reads SGHTA; CDR2 reads FQGNSA. The CDR3 runs to 14 residues. CDR3 sequence: CASSPAGQPYEQYF. For the CDR3, the DNA is TGTGCCAGCAGCCCCGCCGGGCAGCCGTACGAGCAGTACTTC. Complete variable domain (other parts from reference TRBV7-2 and TRBJ2-7): GAGVSQSPSNKVTEKGKDVELRCDPISGHTALYWYRQSLGQGLEFLIYFQGNSAPDKSGLPSDRFSAERTGGSVSTLTIQRTQQEDSAVYLCASSPAGQPYEQYFGPGTRLTVT.

The CDR3 nucleotides read TGTGCCAGCAGCAAAGTGCGGAAACAGGGCCCGACTTACGAGCAGTACTTC. Translated, it gives CASSKVRKQGPTYEQYF. The rearrangement joins TRBV21-1 to TRBJ2-7; the table calls TRBD1, which could not be checked here. TRBV21-1 is noted as a pseudogene. The CDR3 totals 17 residues.

The genes are TRBV19 and TRBJ2-7, with 13 bases fitting TRBD2. This CDR3 comprises 17 residues. Germline CDR1 LNHDA, CDR2 SQIVND (reference sequence). The ends lost 5 bases at V and 3 bases at J; junction bases unmatched: 10. The CDR3 reads CASSSRTSGGVSYEQYF. In DNA form, the CDR3 reads TGTGCCAGTAGTTCCCGGACTAGCGGGGGAGTAAGCTACGAGCAGTACTTC.

CDR3 DNA: TGTGCCAGCAGTCGCATTAAGGGGGAGGCTTTCTTT. This sequence encodes CASSRIKGEAFF. The chain carries TRBV28 and TRBJ1-1; possible D gene TRBD1, 6 bases. From germline, CDR1 is MDHEN and CDR2 SYDVKM. Trimming took off 5 bases at V and 11 bases at J, with 15 bases between the two ends. The CDR3 is made up of 12 amino acids.

J is TRBJ2-3 and V is TRBV18, with D perhaps matching TRBD2 (5 bases). CDR1 is KGHSH and CDR2 is LQKENI in the germline V gene. The CDR3 runs to 18 residues. V was trimmed by 3 bases and J by 1 base, leaving 20 bases between them. For the CDR3, the DNA is TGTGCCAGCTCACCTGAAACTAGACGTACTCGTGGCACAGATACGCAGTATTTT. The encoded protein is CASSPETRRTRGTDTQYF.

This sequence joins TRBV5-4 and TRBJ2-7; TRBD1 aligns across 9 bases. J gave up 6 bases and V 4 bases, and 11 bases lay outside the gene matches. The length of the CDR3 is 15 residues. The germline V gene has CDR1 SGHNT and CDR2 YYREEE (reference sequence). The CDR3 here is CASSRPGTGSSEQYF. The DNA of the CDR3 is TGTGCCAGCAGCCGACCCGGGACAGGGTCTTCCGAGCAGTACTTC.

This rearrangement joins TRBV4-1 to TRBJ1-4; the D gene is possibly TRBD1 (6 bases). V dropped 0 bases and J dropped 4 bases, with 12 bases sitting between them. Germline V gene sequence: CDR1 MGHRA, CDR2 YSYEKL. The CDR3 is 16 amino acids. CDR3 coding DNA: TGCGCCAGCAGCCAAGAGGGGGGGCAGCGTAATGAAAAACTGTTTTTT. It translates to CASSQEGGQRNEKLFF.

The chain employs TRBV29-1 and TRBJ2-7; 7 bases match TRBD2. This CDR3 spans 13 amino acids. Unmatched junction bases numbered 2, after V lost 3 bases and J lost 0 bases. Germline loops: CDR1 SQVTM, CDR2 ANQGSEA. The CDR3 sequence: CSVDLAGSYEQYF. CDR3 DNA sequence: TGCAGCGTTGATTTAGCGGGCTCCTACGAGCAGTACTTC.

Of note for this clone: Different DNA sequences within this sample yield the same CDR3. The chain combines TRBV5-1 with TRBJ2-3; no clear D. The germline V gene has CDR1 SGHRS and CDR2 YFSETQ. V shed 4 bases and J shed 2 bases, with 5 bases lying between them. The CDR3 is 12 residues long. CDR3 coding DNA: TGCGCCAGCAGCCTACTCACAGATACGCAGTATTTT. Translated: CASSLLTDTQYF.

J is TRBJ2-2 and V is TRBV19; D ambiguous. CDR1 is LNHDA and CDR2 is SQIVND in the germline V gene (reference sequence). This CDR3 region has 14 residues. Between the trimmed V and J ends, which lost 1 base and 3 bases, there was a span of 6 bases. The CDR3 here is CASSIGPDTGELFF. DNA of the CDR3: TGTGCCAGTAGTATAGGACCGGACACCGGGGAGCTGTTTTTT. Full variable domain (outside the CDR3, taken from reference TRBV19 and TRBJ2-2): DGGITQSPKYLFRKEGQNVTLSCEQNLNHDAMYWYRQDPGQGLRLIYYSQIVNDFQKGDIAEGYSVSREKKESFPLTVTSAQKNPTAFYLCASSIGPDTGELFFGEGSRLTVL.

This chain links TRBV14 with TRBJ1-4, with D possibly being TRBD1 (6 bases). The CDR3 length is 18 residues. Germline values: CDR1 SGHDN, CDR2 FVKESK. V dropped 0 bases and J dropped 2 bases, with 16 bases sitting between them. For the CDR3, the DNA is TGTGCCAGCAGCCAAGATCGGCAGGGGACGGCGACTAATGAAAAACTGTTTTTT. Translation gives CASSQDRQGTATNEKLFF. Complete variable domain (other parts from reference TRBV14 and TRBJ1-4): EAGVTQFPSHSVIEKGQTVTLRCDPISGHDNLYWYRRVMGKEIKFLLHFVKESKQDESGMPNNRFLAERTGGTYSTLKVQPAELEDSGVYFCASSQDRQGTATNEKLFFGSGTQLSVL.